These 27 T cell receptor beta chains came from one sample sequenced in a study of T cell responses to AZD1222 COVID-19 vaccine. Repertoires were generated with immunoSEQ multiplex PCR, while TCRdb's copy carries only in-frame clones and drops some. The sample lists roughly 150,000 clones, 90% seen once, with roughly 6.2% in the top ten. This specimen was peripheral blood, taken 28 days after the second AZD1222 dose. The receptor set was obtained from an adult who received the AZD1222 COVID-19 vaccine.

The CDR3 DNA is TGCGCCAGCAGCACCGTCCCGGGGTCCGATGAGCAGTTCTTC. Amino acid sequence: CASSTVPGSDEQFF. The chain has TRBV5-1 and TRBJ2-1; a weak D match, TRBD2 (5 bases). Germline CDR1 is SGHRS and CDR2 is YFSETQ. Deletions cut 4 bases from V and 8 bases from J, with 16 bases between. The CDR3 contains 14 residues.

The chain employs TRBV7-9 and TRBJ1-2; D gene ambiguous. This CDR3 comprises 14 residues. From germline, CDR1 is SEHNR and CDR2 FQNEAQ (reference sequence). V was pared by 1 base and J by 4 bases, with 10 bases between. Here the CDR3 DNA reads TGTGCCAGCAGCTTAGACGGGGTCGCCTATGGCTACACCTTC. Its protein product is CASSLDGVAYGYTF.

CDR3 protein: CASRQSGQVNTEAFF. The CDR3 nucleotides read TGTGCCAGCCGCCAGTCTGGACAGGTGAACACTGAAGCTTTCTTT. The V and J genes are TRBV18 and TRBJ1-1, with 7 bases identical to TRBD1. The CDR3 length is 15 residues. After removal of 8 bases from V and 0 bases from J, the junction contained 9 bases not matched to a gene. From germline, CDR1 is KGHSH and CDR2 LQKENI.

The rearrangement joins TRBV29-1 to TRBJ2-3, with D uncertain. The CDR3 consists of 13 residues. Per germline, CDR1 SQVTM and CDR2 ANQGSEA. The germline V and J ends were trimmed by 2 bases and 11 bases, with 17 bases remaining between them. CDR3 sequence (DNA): TGCAGCGTTGAAAAGGTCAGCAAAAATGGGCAGTATTTT. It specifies CSVEKVSKNGQYF.

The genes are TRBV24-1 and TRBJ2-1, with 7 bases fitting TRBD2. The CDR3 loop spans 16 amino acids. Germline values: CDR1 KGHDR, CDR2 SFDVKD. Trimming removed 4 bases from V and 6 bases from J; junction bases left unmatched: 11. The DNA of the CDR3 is TGTGCCACCAGTGAGCCGGGACTACGAGGCCCCAATGAGCAGTTCTTC. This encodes CATSEPGLRGPNEQFF.

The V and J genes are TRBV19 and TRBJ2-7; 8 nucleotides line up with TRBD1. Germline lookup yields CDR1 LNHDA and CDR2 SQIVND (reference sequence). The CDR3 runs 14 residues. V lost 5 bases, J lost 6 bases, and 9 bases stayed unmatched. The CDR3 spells CASSARTGFREQYF. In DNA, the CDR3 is TGTGCCAGTAGTGCTCGGACAGGGTTTCGCGAGCAGTACTTC.

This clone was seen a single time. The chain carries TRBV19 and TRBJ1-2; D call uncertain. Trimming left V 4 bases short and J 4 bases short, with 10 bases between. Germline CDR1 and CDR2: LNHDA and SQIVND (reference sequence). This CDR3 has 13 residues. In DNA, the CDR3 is TGTGCCAGTAGTAAGGAGGGTCGCTATGGCTACACCTTC. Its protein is CASSKEGRYGYTF.

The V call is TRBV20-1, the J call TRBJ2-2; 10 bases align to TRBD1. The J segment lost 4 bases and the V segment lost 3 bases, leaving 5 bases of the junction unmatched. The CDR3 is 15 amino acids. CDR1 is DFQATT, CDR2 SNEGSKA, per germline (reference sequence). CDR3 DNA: TGCAGTGCTAGTCGACAGGGGGCGCTCACCGGGGAGCTGTTTTTT. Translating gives CSASRQGALTGELFF.

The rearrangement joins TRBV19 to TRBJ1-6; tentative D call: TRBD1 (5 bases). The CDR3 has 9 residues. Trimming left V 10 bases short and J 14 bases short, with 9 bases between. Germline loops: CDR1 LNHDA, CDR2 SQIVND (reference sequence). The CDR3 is CATEGTLHF. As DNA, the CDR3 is TGTGCCACGGAGGGGACCCTCCACTTT.

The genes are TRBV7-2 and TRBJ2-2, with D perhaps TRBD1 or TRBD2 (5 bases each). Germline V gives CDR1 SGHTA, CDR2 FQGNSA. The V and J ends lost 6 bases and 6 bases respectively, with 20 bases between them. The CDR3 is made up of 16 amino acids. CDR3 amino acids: CASRSRGTSSPGELFF. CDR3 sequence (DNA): TGTGCCAGCAGGTCCAGAGGGACCTCGTCCCCCGGGGAGCTGTTTTTT. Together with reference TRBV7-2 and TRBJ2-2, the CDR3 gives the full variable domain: GAGVSQSPSNKVTEKGKDVELRCDPISGHTALYWYRQSLGQGLEFLIYFQGNSAPDKSGLPSDRFSAERTGGSVSTLTIQRTQQEDSAVYLCASRSRGTSSPGELFFGEGSRLTVL.

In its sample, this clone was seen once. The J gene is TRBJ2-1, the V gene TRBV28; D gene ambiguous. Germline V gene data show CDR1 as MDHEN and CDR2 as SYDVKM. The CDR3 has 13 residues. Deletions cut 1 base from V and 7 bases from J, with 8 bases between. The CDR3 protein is CASSLSLVNEQFF. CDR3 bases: TGTGCCAGCAGTTTATCTTTAGTTAATGAGCAGTTCTTC.

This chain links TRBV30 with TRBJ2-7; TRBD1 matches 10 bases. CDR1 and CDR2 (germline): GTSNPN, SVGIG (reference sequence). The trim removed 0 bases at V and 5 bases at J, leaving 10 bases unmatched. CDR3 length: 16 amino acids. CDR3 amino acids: CAWSVRSRDRGHEQYF. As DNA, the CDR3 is TGTGCCTGGAGTGTACGGTCCCGGGACAGGGGACACGAGCAGTACTTC.

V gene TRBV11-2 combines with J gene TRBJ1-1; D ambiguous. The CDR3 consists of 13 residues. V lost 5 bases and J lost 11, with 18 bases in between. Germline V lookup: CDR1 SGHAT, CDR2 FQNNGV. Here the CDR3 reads CASSPPQRVRAFF. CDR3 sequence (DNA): TGTGCCAGCAGCCCACCCCAAAGGGTACGGGCTTTCTTT.

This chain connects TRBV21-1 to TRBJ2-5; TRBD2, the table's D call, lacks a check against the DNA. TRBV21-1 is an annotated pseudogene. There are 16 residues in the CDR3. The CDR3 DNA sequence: TGTGCCAGCAGCAAAGTGTCTAGCGGGAGCGGGGAGACCCAGTACTTC. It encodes CASSKVSSGSGETQYF.

The CDR3 loop reads CASSLVGVSTDTQYF. The DNA of the CDR3 is TGCGCCAGCAGCTTGGTGGGCGTTAGCACAGATACGCAGTATTTT. The rearrangement links TRBV5-1 to TRBJ2-3; D gene unclear. In germline, CDR1 is SGHRS, CDR2 YFSETQ. V lost 0 bases and J lost 0, with 8 bases in between. The CDR3 consists of 15 residues.

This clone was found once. This CDR3 is CASSSQEFGGYTF. The CDR3 nucleotides read TGTGCCAGCAGCTCTCAGGAATTCGGCGGCTACACCTTC. The chain recombines TRBV5-4 with TRBJ1-2, with D unresolved. The CDR3 covers 13 residues. The germline CDR1 and CDR2 sequences are SGHNT and YYREEE (reference sequence). The V gene lost 3 bases and the J gene lost 8 bases, with 14 bases spanning the gap.

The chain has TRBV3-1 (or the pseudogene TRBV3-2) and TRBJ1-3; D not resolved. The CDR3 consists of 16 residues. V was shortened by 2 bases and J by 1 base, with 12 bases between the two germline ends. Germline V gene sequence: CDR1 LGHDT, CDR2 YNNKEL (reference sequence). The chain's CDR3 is CASSQRSVSSGNTIYF. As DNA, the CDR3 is TGTGCCAGCAGCCAAAGGTCCGTTAGTTCTGGAAACACCATATATTTT.

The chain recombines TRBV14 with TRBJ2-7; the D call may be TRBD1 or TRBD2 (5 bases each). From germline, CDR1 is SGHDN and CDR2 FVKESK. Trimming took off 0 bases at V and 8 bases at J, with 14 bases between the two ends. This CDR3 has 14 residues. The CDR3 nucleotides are TGTGCCAGCAGCCAAGACGGGACGACTCCTAAGCAGTACTTC. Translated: CASSQDGTTPKQYF.

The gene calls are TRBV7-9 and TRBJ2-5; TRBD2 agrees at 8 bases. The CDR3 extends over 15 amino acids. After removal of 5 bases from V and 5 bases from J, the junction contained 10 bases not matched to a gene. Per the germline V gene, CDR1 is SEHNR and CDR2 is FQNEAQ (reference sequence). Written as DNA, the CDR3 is TGTGCCAGCAGCCTAGGGGGACTAGTGGGGGAGACCCAGTACTTC. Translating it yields CASSLGGLVGETQYF. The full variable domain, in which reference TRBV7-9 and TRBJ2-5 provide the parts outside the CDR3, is DTGVSQNPRHKITKRGQNVTFRCDPISEHNRLYWYRQTLGQGPEFLTYFQNEAQLEKSRLLSDRFSAERPKGSFSTLEIQRTEQGDSAMYLCASSLGGLVGETQYFGPGTRLLVL.

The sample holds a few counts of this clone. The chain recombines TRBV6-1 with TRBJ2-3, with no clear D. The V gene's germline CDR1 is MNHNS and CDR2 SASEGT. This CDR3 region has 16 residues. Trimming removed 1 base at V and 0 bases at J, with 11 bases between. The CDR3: CASSEVPGSSTDTQYF. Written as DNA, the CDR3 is TGTGCCAGCAGTGAAGTCCCAGGCTCTAGCACAGATACGCAGTATTTT.

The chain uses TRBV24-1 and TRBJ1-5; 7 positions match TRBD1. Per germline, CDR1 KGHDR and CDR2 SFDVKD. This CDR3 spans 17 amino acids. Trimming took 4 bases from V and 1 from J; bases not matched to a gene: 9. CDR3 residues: CATSDPATGMSNQPQHF. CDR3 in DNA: TGTGCCACCAGTGACCCCGCGACAGGGATGAGCAATCAGCCCCAGCATTTT.

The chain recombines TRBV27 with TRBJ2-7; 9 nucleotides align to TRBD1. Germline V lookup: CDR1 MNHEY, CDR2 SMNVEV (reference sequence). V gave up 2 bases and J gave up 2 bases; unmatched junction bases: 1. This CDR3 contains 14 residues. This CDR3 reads CASSLRQGAYEQYF. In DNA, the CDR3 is TGTGCCAGCAGTTTAAGACAGGGGGCCTACGAGCAGTACTTC.

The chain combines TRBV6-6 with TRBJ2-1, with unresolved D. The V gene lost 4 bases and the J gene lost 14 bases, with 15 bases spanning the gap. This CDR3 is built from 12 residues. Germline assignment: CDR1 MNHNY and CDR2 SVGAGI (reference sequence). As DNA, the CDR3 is TGTGCCAGCAGTTCAACGGGTCCAGGAGAGTTCTTC. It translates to CASSSTGPGEFF.

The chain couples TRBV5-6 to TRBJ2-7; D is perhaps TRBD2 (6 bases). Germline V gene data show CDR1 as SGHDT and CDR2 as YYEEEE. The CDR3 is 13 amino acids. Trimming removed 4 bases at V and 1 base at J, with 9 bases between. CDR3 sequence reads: CASSTGESYEQYF. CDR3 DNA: TGTGCCAGCAGCACGGGAGAGTCCTACGAGCAGTACTTC.

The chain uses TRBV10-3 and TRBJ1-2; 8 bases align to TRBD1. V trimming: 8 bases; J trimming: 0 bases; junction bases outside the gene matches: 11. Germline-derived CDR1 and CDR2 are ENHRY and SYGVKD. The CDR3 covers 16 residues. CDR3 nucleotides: TGTGCCATCGCCGCGACAGGGGTAGGAACTAACTATGGCTACACCTTC. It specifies CAIAATGVGTNYGYTF.

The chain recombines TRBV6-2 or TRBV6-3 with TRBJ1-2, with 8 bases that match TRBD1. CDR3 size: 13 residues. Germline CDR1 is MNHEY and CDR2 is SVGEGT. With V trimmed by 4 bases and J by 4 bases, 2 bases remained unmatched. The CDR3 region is CASSLQGGYGYTF. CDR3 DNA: TGTGCCAGCAGTTTACAGGGGGGCTATGGCTACACCTTC.

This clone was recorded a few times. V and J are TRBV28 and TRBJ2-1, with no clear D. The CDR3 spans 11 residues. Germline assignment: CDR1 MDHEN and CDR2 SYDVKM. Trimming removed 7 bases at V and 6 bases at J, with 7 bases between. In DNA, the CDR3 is TGTGCCAGCAACACATTCAATGAGCAGTTCTTC. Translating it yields CASNTFNEQFF.